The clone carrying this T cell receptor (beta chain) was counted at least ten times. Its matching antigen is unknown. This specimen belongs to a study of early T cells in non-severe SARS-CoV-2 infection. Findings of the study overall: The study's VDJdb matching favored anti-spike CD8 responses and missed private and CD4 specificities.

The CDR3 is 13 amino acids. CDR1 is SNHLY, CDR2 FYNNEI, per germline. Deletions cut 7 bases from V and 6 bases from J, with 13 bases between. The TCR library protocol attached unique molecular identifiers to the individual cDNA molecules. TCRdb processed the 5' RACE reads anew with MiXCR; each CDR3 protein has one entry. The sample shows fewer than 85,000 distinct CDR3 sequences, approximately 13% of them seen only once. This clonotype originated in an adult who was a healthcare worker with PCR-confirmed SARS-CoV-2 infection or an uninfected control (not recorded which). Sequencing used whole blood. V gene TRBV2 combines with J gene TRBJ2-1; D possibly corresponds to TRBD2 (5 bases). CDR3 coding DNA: TGTGCCAGCAAAAGCACTAGTGTCAATGAGCAGTTCTTC. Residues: CASKSTSVNEQFF. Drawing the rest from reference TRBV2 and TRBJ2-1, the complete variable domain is EPEVTQTPSHQVTQMGQEVILRCVPISNHLYFYWYRQILGQKVEFLVSFYNNEISEKSEIFDDQFSVERPDGSNFTLKIRSTKLEDSAMYFCASKSTSVNEQFFGPGTRLTVL.